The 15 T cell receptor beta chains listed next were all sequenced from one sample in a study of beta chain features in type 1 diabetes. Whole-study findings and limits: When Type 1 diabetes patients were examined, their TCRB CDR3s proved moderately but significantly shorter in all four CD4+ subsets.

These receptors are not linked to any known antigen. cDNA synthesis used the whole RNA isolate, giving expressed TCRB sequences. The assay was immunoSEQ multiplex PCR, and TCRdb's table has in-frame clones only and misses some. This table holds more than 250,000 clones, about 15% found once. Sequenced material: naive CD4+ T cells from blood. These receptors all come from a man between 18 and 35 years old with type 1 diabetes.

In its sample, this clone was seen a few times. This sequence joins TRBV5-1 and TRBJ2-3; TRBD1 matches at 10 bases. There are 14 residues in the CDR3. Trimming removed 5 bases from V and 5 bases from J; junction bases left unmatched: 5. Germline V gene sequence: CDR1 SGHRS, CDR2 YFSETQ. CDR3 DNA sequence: TGCGCCAGCAGGAGGGGGACAGGGGAAGATACGCAGTATTTT. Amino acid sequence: CASRRGTGEDTQYF.

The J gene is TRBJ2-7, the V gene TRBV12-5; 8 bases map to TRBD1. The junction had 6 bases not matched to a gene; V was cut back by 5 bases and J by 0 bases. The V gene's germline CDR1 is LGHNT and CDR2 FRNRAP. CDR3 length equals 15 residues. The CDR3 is CASGTGQGDSYEQYF. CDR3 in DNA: TGTGCTAGTGGTACCGGACAGGGAGACTCCTACGAGCAGTACTTC. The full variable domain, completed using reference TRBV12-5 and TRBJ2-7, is DARVTQTPRHKVTEMGQEVTMRCQPILGHNTVFWYRQTMMQGLELLAYFRNRAPLDDSGMPKDRFSAEMPDATLATLKIQPSEPRDSAVYFCASGTGQGDSYEQYFGPGTRLTVT.

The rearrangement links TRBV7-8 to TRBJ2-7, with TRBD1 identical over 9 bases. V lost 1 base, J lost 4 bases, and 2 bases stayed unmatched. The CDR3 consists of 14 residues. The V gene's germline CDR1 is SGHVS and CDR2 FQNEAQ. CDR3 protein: CASSLVQGAYEQYF. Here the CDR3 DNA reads TGTGCCAGCAGCTTAGTACAGGGGGCTTACGAGCAGTACTTC.

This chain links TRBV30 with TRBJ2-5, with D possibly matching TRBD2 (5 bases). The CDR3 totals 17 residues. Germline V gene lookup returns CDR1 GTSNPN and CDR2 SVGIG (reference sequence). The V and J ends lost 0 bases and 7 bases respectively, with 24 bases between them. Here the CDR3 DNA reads TGTGCCTGGAGTGTAAAGCCCTCCTGGACTCACGAGAGGACCCAGTACTTC. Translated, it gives CAWSVKPSWTHERTQYF. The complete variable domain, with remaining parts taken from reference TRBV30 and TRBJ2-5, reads SQTIHQWPATLVQPVGSPLSLECTVEGTSNPNLYWYRQAAGRGLQLLFYSVGIGQISSEVPQNLSASRPQDRQFILSSKKLLLSDSGFYLCAWSVKPSWTHERTQYFGPGTRLLVL.

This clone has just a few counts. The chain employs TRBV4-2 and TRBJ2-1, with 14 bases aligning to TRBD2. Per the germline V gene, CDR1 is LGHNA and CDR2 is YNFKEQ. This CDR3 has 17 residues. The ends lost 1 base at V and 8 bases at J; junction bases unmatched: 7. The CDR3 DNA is TGTGCCAGCAGCCAAGCAAAGACTAGCGGGAGGGGGGATGAGCAGTTCTTC. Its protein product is CASSQAKTSGRGDEQFF.

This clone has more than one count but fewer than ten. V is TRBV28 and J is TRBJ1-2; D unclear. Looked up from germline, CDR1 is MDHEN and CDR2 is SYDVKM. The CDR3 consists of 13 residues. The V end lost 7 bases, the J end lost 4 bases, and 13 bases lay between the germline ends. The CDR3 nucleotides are TGTGCCAGCACCCTTGGAGAGGCCTATGGCTACACCTTC. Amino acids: CASTLGEAYGYTF.

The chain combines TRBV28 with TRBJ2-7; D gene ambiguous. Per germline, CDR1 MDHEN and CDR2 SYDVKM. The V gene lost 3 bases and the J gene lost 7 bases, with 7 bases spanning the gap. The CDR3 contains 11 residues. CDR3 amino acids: CASSLRDEQYF. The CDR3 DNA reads TGTGCCAGCAGTTTGCGTGATGAGCAGTACTTC.

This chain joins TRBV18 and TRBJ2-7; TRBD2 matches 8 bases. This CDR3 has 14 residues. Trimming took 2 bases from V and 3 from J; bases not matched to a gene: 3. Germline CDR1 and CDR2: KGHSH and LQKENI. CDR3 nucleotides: TGTGCCAGCTCACCAGCAGCGGGGGACTACGAGCAGTACTTC. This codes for CASSPAAGDYEQYF.

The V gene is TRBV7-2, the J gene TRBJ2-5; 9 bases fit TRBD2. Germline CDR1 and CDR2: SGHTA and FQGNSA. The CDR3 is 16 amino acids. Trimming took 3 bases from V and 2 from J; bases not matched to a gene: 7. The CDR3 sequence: CASSFVAGVWQETQYF. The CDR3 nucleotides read TGTGCCAGCAGCTTCGTAGCGGGAGTCTGGCAAGAGACCCAGTACTTC.

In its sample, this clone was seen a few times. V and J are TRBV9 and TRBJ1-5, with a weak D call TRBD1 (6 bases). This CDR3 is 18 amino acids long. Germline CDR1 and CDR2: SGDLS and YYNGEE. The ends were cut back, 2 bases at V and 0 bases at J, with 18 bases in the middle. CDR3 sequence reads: CASSVHRTDHSSNQPQHF. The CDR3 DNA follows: TGTGCCAGCAGCGTCCACCGGACAGACCACTCTAGCAATCAGCCCCAGCATTTT.

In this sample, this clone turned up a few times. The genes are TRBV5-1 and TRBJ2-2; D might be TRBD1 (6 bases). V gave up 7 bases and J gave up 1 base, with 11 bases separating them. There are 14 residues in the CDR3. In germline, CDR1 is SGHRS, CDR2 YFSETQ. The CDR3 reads CASDVTGNTGELFF. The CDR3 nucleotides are TGCGCCAGCGACGTGACAGGGAACACCGGGGAGCTGTTTTTT.

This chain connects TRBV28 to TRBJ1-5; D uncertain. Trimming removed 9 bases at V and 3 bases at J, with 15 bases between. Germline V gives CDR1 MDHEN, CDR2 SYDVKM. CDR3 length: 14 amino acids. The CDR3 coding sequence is TGTGCCAGTACAGTCGTGGGCTACAATCAGCCCCAGCATTTT. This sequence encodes CASTVVGYNQPQHF.

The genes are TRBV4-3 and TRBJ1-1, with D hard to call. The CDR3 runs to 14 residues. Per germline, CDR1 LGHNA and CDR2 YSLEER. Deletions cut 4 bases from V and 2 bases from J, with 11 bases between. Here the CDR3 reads CASSRQRENTEAFF. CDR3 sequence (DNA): TGCGCCAGCAGCCGCCAGAGGGAAAACACTGAAGCTTTCTTT.

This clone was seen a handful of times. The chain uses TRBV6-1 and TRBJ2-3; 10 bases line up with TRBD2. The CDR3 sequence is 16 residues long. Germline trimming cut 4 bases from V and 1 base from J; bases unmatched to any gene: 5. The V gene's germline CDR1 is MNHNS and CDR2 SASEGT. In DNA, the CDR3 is TGTGCCAGCAGTGCGATAGCGGGGGGCCGCACAGATACGCAGTATTTT. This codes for CASSAIAGGRTDTQYF.

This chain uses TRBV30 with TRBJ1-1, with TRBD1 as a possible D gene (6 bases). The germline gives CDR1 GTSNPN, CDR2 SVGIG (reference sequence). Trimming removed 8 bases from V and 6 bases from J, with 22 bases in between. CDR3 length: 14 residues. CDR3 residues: CARGGGRGGPEAFF. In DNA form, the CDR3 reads TGTGCCCGAGGTGGGGGCCGAGGGGGACCTGAAGCTTTCTTT. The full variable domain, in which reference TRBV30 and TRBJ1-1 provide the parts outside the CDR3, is SQTIHQWPATLVQPVGSPLSLECTVEGTSNPNLYWYRQAAGRGLQLLFYSVGIGQISSEVPQNLSASRPQDRQFILSSKKLLLSDSGFYLCARGGGRGGPEAFFGQGTRLTVV.